The 6 T cell receptor beta chains below come from one sample, sequenced in a study of T cell changes during pregnancy in multiple sclerosis. Using immunoSEQ multiplex PCR, the repertoire was profiled, and TCRdb retains in-frame clones only, with some absent. The sample contains approximately 68,000 clones, approximately 90% of which appear only once. The starting material was peripheral blood, obtained in the second trimester of pregnancy. These receptor sequences come from a female donor with multiple sclerosis, enrolled in a pregnancy study.

This rearrangement joins TRBV10-1 to TRBJ2-5; possibly TRBD2 for D (5 bases). The germline gives CDR1 WNHNN, CDR2 SYGVQD (reference sequence). Trimming removed 4 bases at V and 3 bases at J, with 12 bases between. CDR3 length equals 14 residues. In nucleotides, the CDR3 is TGCGCCAGCAGTGTGGCGGGTGCCGAAGAGACCCAGTACTTC. Its protein is CASSVAGAEETQYF.

This clone was seen a handful of times. The J gene is TRBJ2-4, the V gene TRBV5-4; TRBD1 is a possible D gene (5 bases). V dropped 2 bases and J dropped 7 bases, with 10 bases sitting between them. Looked up from germline, CDR1 is SGHNT and CDR2 is YYREEE (reference sequence). The CDR3 covers 13 residues. CDR3 sequence reads: CASSFQGSNIQYF. The CDR3 nucleotides are TGTGCCAGCAGCTTTCAGGGTTCGAACATTCAGTACTTC. The whole variable domain, remainder taken from reference TRBV5-4 and TRBJ2-4, is ETGVTQSPTHLIKTRGQQVTLRCSSQSGHNTVSWYQQALGQGPQFIFQYYREEENGRGNFPPRFSGLQFPNYSSELNVNALELDDSALYLCASSFQGSNIQYFGAGTRLSVL.

This clone was found a few times. The chain recombines TRBV30 with TRBJ1-1; D is undetermined. Germline CDR1 is GTSNPN and CDR2 is SVGIG (reference sequence). V lost 0 bases to trimming and J lost 1 base, with 3 bases between them. The CDR3 consists of 12 residues. CDR3 sequence reads: CAWSVGNTEAFF. The DNA for the CDR3 is TGTGCCTGGAGTGTCGGGAACACTGAAGCTTTCTTT.

The rearrangement joins TRBV7-7 to TRBJ1-3; possible D gene TRBD1, 5 bases. Germline V gene data show CDR1 as SSHAT and CDR2 as FNYEAQ (reference sequence). V lost 4 bases and J 8 bases, leaving 15 bases between the germline ends. This CDR3 spans 14 amino acids. DNA for the CDR3: TGTGCCAGCAGCTCGACGTACGACAGCGACACCATATATTTT. Translating it yields CASSSTYDSDTIYF.

V and J are TRBV27 and TRBJ2-7; no reliable D call. CDR3 size: 13 residues. With 3 bases removed from V and 3 bases from J, the gap between germline ends came to 9 bases. Germline V gives CDR1 MNHEY, CDR2 SMNVEV (reference sequence). In nucleotides, the CDR3 is TGTGCCAGCAGTTTGCGACATCTCTACGAGCAGTACTTC. This translates into CASSLRHLYEQYF.

The V call is TRBV7-6, the J call TRBJ1-5, with 10 bases fitting TRBD1. This CDR3 has 17 residues. Germline loops: CDR1 SGHVS, CDR2 FNYEAQ. The junction had 11 bases not matched to a gene; V was cut back by 5 bases and J by 4 bases. This CDR3 is CASSPTSGTGDNQPQHF. CDR3 bases: TGTGCCAGCAGCCCAACCTCGGGGACAGGGGATAATCAGCCCCAGCATTTT.